This TCR beta chain was sequenced during a study of blood T cell repertoires in COVID-19. Using immunoSEQ multiplex PCR, the repertoire was profiled, and TCRdb retains in-frame clones only, with some absent. The sample has around 200,000 clones, about 83% seen once; the top ten hold 5% to 7%. The CDR3 is 14 residues long. Trimming cost V 5 bases and J 8 bases, with 19 bases left between them. Germline CDR1 is SGHKS and CDR2 is YYEKEE (reference sequence). The source is a man aged 40-50 years with acute COVID-19. This sequence joins TRBV5-5 and TRBJ2-5, with D maybe TRBD2 (6 bases). Specimen: PBMCs or T cells enriched from blood (not recorded which). CDR3 sequence: CASSNGYDGGTQYF. The CDR3 DNA reads as TGTGCCAGCAGTAACGGGTACGACGGGGGAACCCAGTACTTC.